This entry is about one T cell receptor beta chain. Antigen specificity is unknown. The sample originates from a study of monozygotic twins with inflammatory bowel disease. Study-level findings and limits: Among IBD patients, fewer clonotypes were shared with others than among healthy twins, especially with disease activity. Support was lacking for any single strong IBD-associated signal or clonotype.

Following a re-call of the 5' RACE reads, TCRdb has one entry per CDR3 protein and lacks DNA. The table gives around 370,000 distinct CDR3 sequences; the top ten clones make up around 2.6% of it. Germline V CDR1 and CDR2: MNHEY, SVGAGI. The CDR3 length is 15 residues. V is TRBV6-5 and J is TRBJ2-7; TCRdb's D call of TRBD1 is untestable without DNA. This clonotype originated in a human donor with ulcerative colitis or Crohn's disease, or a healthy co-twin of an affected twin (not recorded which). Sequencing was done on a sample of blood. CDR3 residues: CASSLRPGQGTEQYF.